This TCR beta chain was sequenced during a study of post-analysis software for immune sequencing data. General study findings and limits: In multiple sclerosis, normalized Chao1 diversity was significantly below that of controls. Co-batched samples clustered tightly together by F measure.

Each TCR beta cDNA library carried unique molecular identifiers. T cells numbering roughly 0.9 to 10 million yielded cDNA molecules that totaled about 500,000. TCRdb re-derived calls from the PCR reads in MiXCR, one entry per CDR3 protein. This table has about 540,000 distinct CDR3 sequences, 30% to 40% appearing once. This clonotype was counted a few times. Its antigen is as yet unknown. This receptor was obtained from a girl under 18 with multiple sclerosis. The sample consisted of blood.

The CDR3 sequence is CASSFLAGATSSSYNEQFF. CDR3 nucleotides: TGTGCCAGCAGCTTTCTAGCGGGGGCCACCTCGAGCTCCTACAATGAGCAGTTCTTC. V is TRBV5-6 and J is TRBJ2-1; the match to TRBD2 covers 10 bases. J lost 0 bases, V lost 2 bases, and 11 bases had no gene match. The CDR3 is 19 amino acids. Germline V gene sequence: CDR1 SGHDT, CDR2 YYEEEE.